The 7 T cell receptor beta chains below were found in one sample sequenced in a study of T cell changes during pregnancy in multiple sclerosis. The assay was immunoSEQ multiplex PCR, and TCRdb's table has in-frame clones only and misses some. The sample yields 10,000 to 15,000 clones, 85% to 95% seen once. The sample here was CD4+ T cells from peripheral blood mononuclear cells, taken before pregnancy. The receptors originated from a female donor with multiple sclerosis, enrolled in a pregnancy study.

The genes are TRBV6-1 and TRBJ2-7, with D perhaps matching TRBD1 (6 bases). The CDR3 has 13 residues. The germline V gene encodes CDR1 MNHNS and CDR2 SASEGT. Trimming stripped 6 bases from V and 7 bases from J, with 16 bases between. As DNA, the CDR3 is TGTGCCAGCAGATTGCGGACGAGGGGGGAGCAGTACTTC. It yields the protein CASRLRTRGEQYF.

This rearrangement joins TRBV4-1 to TRBJ2-1; 9 bases agree with TRBD2. This CDR3 is 22 amino acids long. The V and J ends lost 4 bases and 1 base, in that order; junction bases with no gene match: 23. Germline V gene data show CDR1 as MGHRA and CDR2 as YSYEKL. The CDR3 sequence: CASSRRVLQNRGGGASYNEQFF. The CDR3 nucleotides read TGCGCCAGCAGCCGGAGAGTGCTTCAAAATCGGGGCGGGGGGGCTTCCTACAATGAGCAGTTCTTC.

This sequence joins TRBV19 and TRBJ2-2, with 8 bases fitting TRBD1. The CDR3 sequence is 15 residues long. Germline CDR1 is LNHDA and CDR2 is SQIVND (reference sequence). V lost 9 bases and J lost 2; bases outside the gene matches: 8. The CDR3 sequence: CASHHGQGNTGELFF. DNA for the CDR3: TGTGCCAGCCACCACGGACAGGGAAACACCGGGGAGCTGTTTTTT. Based on the CDR3 plus reference TRBV19 and TRBJ2-2, the full variable domain is DGGITQSPKYLFRKEGQNVTLSCEQNLNHDAMYWYRQDPGQGLRLIYYSQIVNDFQKGDIAEGYSVSREKKESFPLTVTSAQKNPTAFYLCASHHGQGNTGELFFGEGSRLTVL.

The chain combines TRBV19 with TRBJ2-7; TRBD1 matches 7 bases. The CDR3 extends over 16 amino acids. Losses at the gene ends were 5 bases for V and 3 bases for J; bases not matched to a gene: 13. The germline V gene encodes CDR1 LNHDA and CDR2 SQIVND (reference sequence). CDR3 loop: CASSATDRVGDYEQYF. The CDR3 coding sequence is TGTGCCAGTAGTGCCACAGACAGGGTCGGCGACTACGAGCAGTACTTC. The full variable domain, completed using reference TRBV19 and TRBJ2-7, is DGGITQSPKYLFRKEGQNVTLSCEQNLNHDAMYWYRQDPGQGLRLIYYSQIVNDFQKGDIAEGYSVSREKKESFPLTVTSAQKNPTAFYLCASSATDRVGDYEQYFGPGTRLTVT.

The chain is built from TRBV10-3 and TRBJ1-4; 9 nucleotides match TRBD1. Germline loops: CDR1 ENHRY, CDR2 SYGVKD. There are 14 residues in the CDR3. The V segment lost 10 bases and the J segment 3 bases; nucleotides outside the gene matches: 6. The CDR3 sequence: CATRRQGANEKLFF. CDR3 nucleotide sequence: TGTGCCACCCGCCGACAGGGGGCTAATGAAAAACTGTTTTTT.

The rearrangement uses TRBV2 and TRBJ1-5; D might be TRBD1 (6 bases). V shed 6 bases and J shed 3 bases, with 15 bases lying between them. Germline V lookup: CDR1 SNHLY, CDR2 FYNNEI. The CDR3 totals 15 residues. Here the CDR3 DNA reads TGTGCCAGCAGCGGACAGAATAATCCCAATCAGCCCCAGCATTTT. It specifies CASSGQNNPNQPQHF.

The chain joins TRBV7-2 to TRBJ1-4, with 8 bases lining up with TRBD1. Germline lookup yields CDR1 SGHTA and CDR2 FQGNSA. With V trimmed by 5 bases and J by 7 bases, 6 bases remained unmatched. The CDR3 spans 14 residues. This chain's CDR3 is CASSLDRGSEKLFF. The CDR3 region has the DNA TGTGCCAGCAGCCTAGACAGGGGTAGTGAAAAACTGTTTTTT.